Following are 15 T cell receptor beta chains from one sample sequenced in a study of blood T cell repertoires in COVID-19. Only in-frame clones appear in the TCRdb table, and some are missing; sequencing was by immunoSEQ multiplex PCR. In the table there are approximately 300,000 clones, about 89% of which are singletons. The specimen sequenced was peripheral blood. Source of these receptors: a man younger than 30 who had recovered from COVID-19.

The table lists this clone with a count of one. The chain employs TRBV5-1 and TRBJ2-2; D could derive from TRBD1 or TRBD2 (7 bases each). The germline V gene encodes CDR1 SGHRS and CDR2 YFSETQ. The germline V and J ends were trimmed by 4 bases and 4 bases, with 17 bases remaining between them. This CDR3 is 16 amino acids long. This CDR3 is CASSLGGTVFTGELFF. The CDR3 DNA is TGCGCCAGCAGCCTGGGGGGGACAGTCTTCACCGGGGAGCTGTTTTTT.

This chain joins TRBV7-9 and TRBJ2-7; 8 bases are a match to TRBD1. The CDR3 contains 15 residues. Germline-derived CDR1 and CDR2 are SEHNR and FQNEAQ (reference sequence). J gave up 3 bases and V 5 bases, and 9 bases lay outside the gene matches. CDR3 nucleotides: TGTGCCAGCAGCCCAGGGGGCGAACAGAGCTACGAGCAGTACTTC. It yields the protein CASSPGGEQSYEQYF. Full variable domain (remainder filled in from reference TRBV7-9 and TRBJ2-7): DTGVSQNPRHKITKRGQNVTFRCDPISEHNRLYWYRQTLGQGPEFLTYFQNEAQLEKSRLLSDRFSAERPKGSFSTLEIQRTEQGDSAMYLCASSPGGEQSYEQYFGPGTRLTVT.

V usage is TRBV5-1 and J usage is TRBJ2-1; D possibly corresponds to TRBD2 (7 bases). V was pared by 4 bases and J by 4 bases, with 24 bases between. Per germline, CDR1 SGHRS and CDR2 YFSETQ. This CDR3 comprises 18 residues. Here the CDR3 reads CASSVEGVGLAVYNEQFF. As DNA, the CDR3 is TGCGCCAGCAGCGTCGAGGGGGTCGGGCTAGCGGTTTACAATGAGCAGTTCTTC.

The rearrangement links TRBV24-1 to TRBJ1-4; 7 bases agree with TRBD1. The CDR3 loop spans 15 amino acids. V trimming: 5 bases; J trimming: 5 bases; junction bases outside the gene matches: 7. Germline lookup yields CDR1 KGHDR and CDR2 SFDVKD. CDR3 amino acids: CATSVTGTENEKLFF. Here the CDR3 DNA reads TGTGCCACCAGTGTCACCGGGACAGAGAATGAAAAACTGTTTTTT.

This chain connects TRBV7-8 to TRBJ1-1, with D possibly TRBD1 on 5 matching bases. In germline, CDR1 is SGHVS, CDR2 FQNEAQ. V lost 5 bases, J lost 2 bases, and 12 bases lay in between. The CDR3 consists of 14 residues. The CDR3 loop is CASSRQTENTEAFF. Here the CDR3 DNA reads TGTGCCAGCAGCCGACAGACTGAAAACACTGAAGCTTTCTTT.

The chain uses TRBV2 and TRBJ1-5; D is unclear. The CDR3 is 15 residues long. Germline V gene sequence: CDR1 SNHLY, CDR2 FYNNEI. V shed 4 bases and J shed 6 bases, with 16 bases lying between them. In DNA form, the CDR3 reads TGTGCCAGCAGTGTGGAAGGACTTGTCAGTCAGCCCCAGCATTTT. As protein: CASSVEGLVSQPQHF.

A few counts support this clone. This chain connects TRBV4-1 to TRBJ1-5; 9 bases align to TRBD1. Trimming cost V 0 bases and J 4 bases; bases outside gene matches: 7. The CDR3 runs to 17 residues. Germline values: CDR1 MGHRA, CDR2 YSYEKL. The CDR3 coding sequence is TGCGCCAGCAGCCAAGATTGGGGGACAGGGCGAAATCAGCCCCAGCATTTT. It translates to CASSQDWGTGRNQPQHF.

The rearrangement joins TRBV6-5 to TRBJ1-4; D is possibly TRBD1 (5 bases). Deletions cut 5 bases from V and 7 bases from J, with 17 bases between. The CDR3 has 15 amino acids. Germline loops: CDR1 MNHEY, CDR2 SVGAGI. The CDR3 reads CASSRGGGVLEKLFF. In nucleotides, the CDR3 is TGTGCCAGCAGTAGGGGCGGGGGGGTGCTTGAAAAACTGTTTTTT.

This rearrangement joins TRBV19 to TRBJ2-5; 12 bases are shared with TRBD2. CDR1 and CDR2 (germline): LNHDA, SQIVND (reference sequence). V trimming: 6 bases; J trimming: 3 bases; junction bases outside the gene matches: 5. The CDR3 runs to 15 residues. DNA of the CDR3: TGTGCCAGTAGCCCCAGGACTAGCGGGAAAGAGACCCAGTACTTC. It translates to CASSPRTSGKETQYF.

The J gene is TRBJ2-1, the V gene TRBV7-3; the D is unclear. V was cut by 1 base and J by 8 bases, with 9 bases left in between. Germline values: CDR1 SGHTA, CDR2 FQGTGA. The CDR3 sequence is 13 residues long. CDR3 amino acids: CASSLNDRDEQFF. The DNA for the CDR3 is TGTGCCAGCAGCTTAAACGACCGGGATGAGCAGTTCTTC.

The V gene is TRBV5-1, the J gene TRBJ1-1; D not certain. The CDR3 totals 15 residues. V was cut by 2 bases and J by 1 base, with 12 bases left in between. Germline lookup yields CDR1 SGHRS and CDR2 YFSETQ. This CDR3 reads CASSLGFGENTEAFF. The CDR3 DNA reads as TGCGCCAGCAGCTTAGGGTTCGGGGAGAACACTGAAGCTTTCTTT.

There are a few counts of this clone. The V call is TRBV10-1, the J call TRBJ2-2, with a weak D call TRBD2 (6 bases). CDR1 and CDR2 from the germline V gene are WNHNN and SYGVQD (reference sequence). Trimming removed 0 bases from V and 8 bases from J, with 13 bases in between. CDR3 length equals 15 residues. CDR3 loop: CASSESGLMTGELFF. The CDR3 DNA reads TGCGCCAGCAGTGAGTCGGGACTTATGACTGGGGAGCTGTTTTTT.

The gene calls are TRBV30 and TRBJ1-4, with D unresolved. Trimming removed 7 bases at V and 0 bases at J, with 6 bases between. There are 12 residues in the CDR3. Germline V gives CDR1 GTSNPN, CDR2 SVGIG (reference sequence). The CDR3 region has the DNA TGTGCCTCGGGTCCAACTAATGAAAAACTGTTTTTT. Its protein product is CASGPTNEKLFF.

J is TRBJ1-4 and V is TRBV9; 9 positions match TRBD1. CDR1 and CDR2 (germline): SGDLS, YYNGEE. The CDR3 sequence is 15 residues long. V was pared by 3 bases and J by 8 bases, with 8 bases of the junction left unmatched. This chain's CDR3 is CASSAGTGKREKLFF. The CDR3 DNA sequence: TGTGCCAGCAGCGCCGGGACAGGGAAGCGGGAAAAACTGTTTTTT.

CDR3 DNA sequence: TGTGCCAGCAGTTTAGTAGAAACGAGCGAGCAGTACTTC. Protein sequence: CASSLVETSEQYF. V is TRBV12-3 or TRBV12-4 and J is TRBJ2-7; D is ambiguous. The CDR3 is 13 amino acids. V lost 1 base and J 6 bases, leaving 10 bases between the germline ends.